Each of the 10 T cell receptor beta chains below was sequenced from the same sample in a study of blood T cell repertoires in COVID-19. The data were produced by immunoSEQ multiplex PCR, yet TCRdb's version contains in-frame clones alone and is incomplete. The data contain 250,000 to 350,000 clones, approximately 83% of them singletons. The sequencing sample was made of PBMCs or T cells enriched from blood (not recorded which). The origin of the receptors is a woman in her 30s who had recovered from COVID-19.

This clone has more than one count but fewer than ten. V gene TRBV5-8 combines with J gene TRBJ1-1, with D possibly being TRBD1 (5 bases). CDR1 is SGHTS, CDR2 YDEGEE, per germline. This CDR3 spans 12 amino acids. Trimming shortened V by 5 bases and J by 4 bases, and 9 bases separated the two germline ends. This CDR3 reads CASREGITEAFF. DNA of the CDR3: TGTGCCAGCAGGGAGGGGATCACTGAAGCTTTCTTT.

The chain joins TRBV15 to TRBJ2-7; D uncertain. The CDR3 consists of 15 residues. V dropped 0 bases and J dropped 0 bases, with 9 bases sitting between them. CDR1 and CDR2 (germline): LNHNV, YYDKDF (reference sequence). The CDR3 DNA follows: TGTGCCACCAGCAGAGACCTTAGAGACTCCTACGAGCAGTACTTC. It translates to CATSRDLRDSYEQYF.

The chain couples TRBV28 to TRBJ1-4; D ambiguous. The germline V and J ends were trimmed by 3 bases and 8 bases, with 7 bases remaining between them. Germline V gene data show CDR1 as MDHEN and CDR2 as SYDVKM. This CDR3 has 12 residues. CDR3 nucleotides: TGTGCCAGCAGTTTGGCCGGGGAAAAACTGTTTTTT. Its protein is CASSLAGEKLFF.

The chain links TRBV28 to TRBJ2-5; TRBD1 matches at 7 bases. V dropped 5 bases and J dropped 5; count of bases not matched to a gene: 14. CDR1 is MDHEN, CDR2 SYDVKM, per germline. The CDR3 is 16 residues long. The CDR3 sequence: CASSNLQGTRVETQYF. In DNA form, the CDR3 reads TGTGCCAGCAGTAACCTACAGGGGACGAGGGTGGAGACCCAGTACTTC.

This chain connects TRBV5-4 to TRBJ2-5; weak D call: TRBD1 (5 bases). The CDR3 is 14 residues long. In germline, CDR1 is SGHNT, CDR2 YYREEE (reference sequence). The V end was cut by 3 bases, the J end by 2 bases, with 11 bases between. The CDR3 here is CASSSRVDQETQYF. The CDR3 DNA is TGTGCCAGCAGCTCCAGGGTGGATCAAGAGACCCAGTACTTC.

The V call is TRBV30, the J call TRBJ2-6; 8 positions match TRBD2. Trimming cost V 3 bases and J 0 bases; bases outside gene matches: 10. Germline V gene data show CDR1 as GTSNPN and CDR2 as SVGIG (reference sequence). This CDR3 contains 18 residues. The CDR3 coding sequence is TGTGCCTGGAGCGTCGGACTAGCCGGGCCCTCTGGGGCCAACGTCCTGACTTTC. Protein product: CAWSVGLAGPSGANVLTF. Based on the CDR3 plus reference TRBV30 and TRBJ2-6, the full variable domain is SQTIHQWPATLVQPVGSPLSLECTVEGTSNPNLYWYRQAAGRGLQLLFYSVGIGQISSEVPQNLSASRPQDRQFILSSKKLLLSDSGFYLCAWSVGLAGPSGANVLTFGAGSRLTVL.

The rearrangement links TRBV19 to TRBJ2-1; 7 bases line up with TRBD1. CDR1 and CDR2 from the germline V gene are LNHDA and SQIVND (reference sequence). V dropped 5 bases and J dropped 10; count of bases not matched to a gene: 5. The CDR3 runs to 12 residues. CDR3 in amino acids: CASSANRGEQFF. CDR3 nucleotide sequence: TGTGCCAGTAGTGCAAACAGGGGCGAGCAGTTCTTC.

This clone was seen more than once but under ten times. The chain carries TRBV4-1 and TRBJ2-7, with no clear D. Germline V CDR1 and CDR2: MGHRA, YSYEKL. The ends were cut back, 1 base at V and 4 bases at J, with 11 bases in the middle. The CDR3 extends over 14 amino acids. The CDR3 region is CASSQVQVTYEQYF. The CDR3 DNA reads as TGCGCCAGCAGCCAAGTCCAGGTAACTTACGAGCAGTACTTC.

This clone was observed a single time. This chain connects TRBV5-1 to TRBJ1-1; D is undetermined. This CDR3 is built from 16 residues. V lost 0 bases to trimming and J lost 0 bases, with 12 bases between them. The germline gives CDR1 SGHRS, CDR2 YFSETQ. CDR3 nucleotides: TGCGCCAGCAGCTTGGGCCAGACAAAAATGAACACTGAAGCTTTCTTT. Its protein product is CASSLGQTKMNTEAFF.

This chain joins TRBV19 and TRBJ2-1; 13 nucleotides agree with TRBD2. The CDR3 runs to 15 residues. V lost 7 bases and J lost 6; bases outside the gene matches: 6. Germline CDR1 and CDR2: LNHDA and SQIVND (reference sequence). The CDR3 reads CASNRLAGGINEQFF. The CDR3 nucleotides are TGTGCCAGTAATAGACTAGCGGGGGGAATCAATGAGCAGTTCTTC.